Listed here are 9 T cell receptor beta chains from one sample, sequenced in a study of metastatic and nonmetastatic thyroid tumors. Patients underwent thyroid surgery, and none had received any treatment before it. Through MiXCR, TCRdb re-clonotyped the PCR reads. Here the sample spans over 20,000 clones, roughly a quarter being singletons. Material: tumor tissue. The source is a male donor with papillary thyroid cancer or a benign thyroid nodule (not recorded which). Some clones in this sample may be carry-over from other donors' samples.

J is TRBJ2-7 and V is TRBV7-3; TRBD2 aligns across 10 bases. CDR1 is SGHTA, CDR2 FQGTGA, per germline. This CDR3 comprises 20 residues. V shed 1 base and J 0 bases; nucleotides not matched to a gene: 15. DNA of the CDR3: TGTGCCAGCAGCTTAAGTCAGGCGTTAACTCTAGCGGGAGCCTCCTACGAGCAGTACTTC. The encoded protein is CASSLSQALTLAGASYEQYF.

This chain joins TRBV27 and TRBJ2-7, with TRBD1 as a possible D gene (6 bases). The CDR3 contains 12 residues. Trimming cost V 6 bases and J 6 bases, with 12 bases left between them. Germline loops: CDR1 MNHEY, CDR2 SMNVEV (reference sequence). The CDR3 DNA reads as TGTGCCAGCAGACAGGGTGGATCCGAGCAGTACTTC. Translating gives CASRQGGSEQYF.

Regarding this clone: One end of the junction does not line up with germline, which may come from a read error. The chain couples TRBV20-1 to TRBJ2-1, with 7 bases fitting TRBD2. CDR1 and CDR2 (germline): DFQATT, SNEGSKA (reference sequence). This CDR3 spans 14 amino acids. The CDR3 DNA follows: TGCAGTGCTATACAGGCGGGAGTGCCCAATGAGCACTTCTTC. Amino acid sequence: CSAIQAGVPNEHFF.

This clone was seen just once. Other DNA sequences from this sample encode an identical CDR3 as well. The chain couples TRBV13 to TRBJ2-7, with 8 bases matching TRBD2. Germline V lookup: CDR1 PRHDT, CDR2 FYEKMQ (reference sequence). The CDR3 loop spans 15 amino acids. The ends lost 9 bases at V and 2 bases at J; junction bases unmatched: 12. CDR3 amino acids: CASSDGLAGPYEQYF. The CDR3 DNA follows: TGTGCCAGTAGCGACGGGCTAGCGGGCCCCTACGAGCAGTACTTC.

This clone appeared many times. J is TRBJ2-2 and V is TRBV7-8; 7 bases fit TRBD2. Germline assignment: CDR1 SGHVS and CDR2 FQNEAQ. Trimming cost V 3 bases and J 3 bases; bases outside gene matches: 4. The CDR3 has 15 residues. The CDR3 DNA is TGTGCCAGCAGCTTGAGGCTAGCGGACACCGGGGAGCTGTTTTTT. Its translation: CASSLRLADTGELFF.

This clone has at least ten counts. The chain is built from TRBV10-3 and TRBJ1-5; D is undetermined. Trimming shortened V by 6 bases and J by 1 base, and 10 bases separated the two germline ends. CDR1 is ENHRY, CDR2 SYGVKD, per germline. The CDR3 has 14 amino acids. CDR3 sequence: CAIRDPKSNQPQHF. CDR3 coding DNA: TGTGCCATCAGGGACCCAAAGAGCAATCAGCCCCAGCATTTT.

The CDR3 DNA reads TGTGCCAGCAGCGCCGGGACTAGAAACACCGGGGAGCTGTTTTTT. Protein sequence: CASSAGTRNTGELFF. The V call is TRBV7-2, the J call TRBJ2-2; 8 nucleotides line up with TRBD2. With V trimmed by 5 bases and J by 2 bases, 4 bases remained unmatched. In germline, CDR1 is SGHTA, CDR2 FQGNSA. CDR3 length: 15 residues.

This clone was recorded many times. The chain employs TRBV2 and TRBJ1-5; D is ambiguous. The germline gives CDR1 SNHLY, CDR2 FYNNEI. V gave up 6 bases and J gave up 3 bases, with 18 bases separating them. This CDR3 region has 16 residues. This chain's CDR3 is CASRLIRGGINQPQHF. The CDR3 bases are TGTGCCAGCAGACTGATCCGAGGTGGCATCAATCAGCCCCAGCATTTT.

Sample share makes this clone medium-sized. The CDR3 DNA is TGTGCCAGCAGAGTGGGGGTCAGACATACGGATGGCTACACCTTC. It encodes CASRVGVRHTDGYTF. The rearrangement links TRBV11-3 to TRBJ1-2; D might be TRBD1 (5 bases). Germline CDR1 and CDR2: SGHNT and YENEEA. Trimming took 6 bases from V and 6 from J, leaving 20 bases between them. The CDR3 totals 15 residues.